This T cell receptor (beta chain) appears in the sequencing data of a study of T cells in Graves' hyperthyroidism and ophthalmopathy. RNA transcripts were the template for amplifying TCR beta CDR3 regions. A set of HTBI primers served as the primers for a first-round RT-PCR of the TCR CDR3. TCRdb reanalysed the multiplex PCR reads using MiXCR and keeps one entry per CDR3 protein. The sample lists roughly 800,000 distinct CDR3 sequences, roughly 40% occurring once. Trimming cost V 6 bases and J 3 bases; bases outside gene matches: 4. The CDR3 totals 13 residues. Germline V gene lookup returns CDR1 LNHDA and CDR2 SQIVND (reference sequence). When ophthalmopathy did not progress within 18 months, Graves' hyperthyroidism was considered stable. Fresh 10 ml peripheral blood yielded PBMCs.

Input material: blood. This sequence joins TRBV19 and TRBJ1-1, with 7 positions matching TRBD1. The TCR comes from a man aged 18 to 29 with Graves' hyperthyroidism. As DNA, the CDR3 is TGTGCCAGTAGCACGAGGGGGCACACTGAAGCTTTCTTT. This translates into CASSTRGHTEAFF.